This entry describes one T cell receptor beta chain. Germline loops: CDR1 SGHDN, CDR2 FVKESK. The V and J ends lost 5 bases and 5 bases, in that order; junction bases with no gene match: 11. The CDR3 extends over 16 amino acids. The data are from a study of blood T cell repertoires in COVID-19. About the study: Whether acute or convalescent, the COVID-19 samples came from the United States, Italy and Spain. In each case, the material was cDNA or gDNA derived from T cells, B-cell-depleted T cells, or PBMCs.

Patients from Seattle were sampled longitudinally, starting during active infection. Methods used by the authors: Reference gene primers were amplified, and this amplification served to estimate nucleated cell counts. Profiling relied on immunoSEQ multiplex PCR, and the TCRdb table lists in-frame clones only, not all of them. V, J and clone size were drawn from that table, and D and trimming were deduced from the DNA. Of 250,000 or so clones in the sample, about 90% were seen once. The V gene is TRBV14, the J gene TRBJ1-4; 7 bases line up with TRBD1. Sample: peripheral blood. The receptor comes from a woman aged 60-75 years with COVID-19, enrolled during active disease. The CDR3 reads CASSARGDSLNEKLFF. In nucleotides, the CDR3 is TGTGCCAGCAGCGCCCGAGGGGACAGCCTCAATGAAAAACTGTTTTTT.